This TCR beta chain was documented in a study of Ad26.COV2.S vaccination and SARS-CoV-2 variants. Overall study findings and caveats: For non-spike TCRs, breadth in vaccine recipients resembled that in placebo recipients. Substantial breadth was reported for post-vaccination spike-specific CD8+ and CD4+ T cells. Spike-specific TCR breadth in vaccine recipients exceeded that seen in placebo recipients.

Indicated treatment: 15 to 20 received Ad26.COV2.S at low or high dose, single or two shots; a few received placebo; per-sample allocation not given. The study sampled participants on day 63 after the first vaccine or placebo injection. In the vaccine, an Ad26 vector expressed the SARS-CoV-2 spike of the Wuhan strain. CDR1 and CDR2 (germline): LGHNA, YNFKEQ. The CDR3 runs 15 residues. The germline V and J ends were trimmed by 10 bases and 0 bases, with 18 bases remaining between them. Profiled with immunoSEQ multiplex PCR; TCRdb holds only in-frame clones, not every one. In the table there are 400,000 to 500,000 clones, 88% of which are singletons. This clone occurred once. What it binds is not known.

The sample in question was peripheral blood, obtained in a trial of Ad26.COV2.S vaccine versus placebo. The TCR comes from a person aged 18-65 years who received the Ad26.COV2.S COVID-19 vaccine or a placebo. The chain carries TRBV4-2 and TRBJ1-1; weak D call: TRBD1 (6 bases). CDR3 protein: CATKPGHLLNTEAFF. DNA for the CDR3: TGTGCCACCAAACCGGGACATCTGTTGAACACTGAAGCTTTCTTT.